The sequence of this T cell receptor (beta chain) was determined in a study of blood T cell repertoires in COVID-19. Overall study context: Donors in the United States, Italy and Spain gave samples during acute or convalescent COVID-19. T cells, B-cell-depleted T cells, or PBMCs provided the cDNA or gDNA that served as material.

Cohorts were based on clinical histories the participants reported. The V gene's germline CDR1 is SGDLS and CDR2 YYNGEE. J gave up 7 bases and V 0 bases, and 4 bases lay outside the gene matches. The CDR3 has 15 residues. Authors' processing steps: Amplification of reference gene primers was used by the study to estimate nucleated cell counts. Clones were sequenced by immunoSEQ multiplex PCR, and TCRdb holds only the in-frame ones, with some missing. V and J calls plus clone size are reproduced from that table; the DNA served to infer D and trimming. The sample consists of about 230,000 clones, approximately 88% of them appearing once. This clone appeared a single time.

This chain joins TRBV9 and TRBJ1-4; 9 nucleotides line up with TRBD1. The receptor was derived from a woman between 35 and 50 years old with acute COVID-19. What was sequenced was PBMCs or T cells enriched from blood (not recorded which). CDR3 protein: CASSVGGTGPEKLFF. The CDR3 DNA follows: TGTGCCAGCAGCGTAGGAGGGACAGGGCCTGAAAAACTGTTTTTT.